This TCR beta chain was retrieved from a study of regulatory T cells in long-lasting Graves disease. Time point specified: newly diagnosed GD, antithyroid drugs for less than 3 months. TCR sequences were obtained from RNA taken from PBMCs. The length of the CDR3 is 13 residues. The V segment lost 5 bases and the J segment 5 bases; nucleotides outside the gene matches: 6. CDR1 is LNHNV and CDR2 is YYDKDF in the germline V gene (reference sequence). Arm-PCR of CDR3 regions and iRepertoire HTBI primers were the basis on which TCR beta libraries were built. Via MiXCR, TCRdb re-called the multiplex PCR reads, giving one row per CDR3 protein. The table includes roughly 420,000 distinct CDR3 sequences, roughly 15% detected once. These data were likewise used in another study, on T cells in Graves' hyperthyroidism and ophthalmopathy.

The source is a woman under 30 with Graves disease. V and J are TRBV15 and TRBJ2-7, with 7 bases fitting TRBD2. The sequenced sample was peripheral blood mononuclear cells (PBMCs), obtained at new diagnosis, from a patient treated with antithyroid drugs. CDR3 sequence: CATSDGLGNEQYF. The CDR3 DNA reads as TGTGCCACCAGCGACGGACTAGGAAACGAGCAGTACTTC.